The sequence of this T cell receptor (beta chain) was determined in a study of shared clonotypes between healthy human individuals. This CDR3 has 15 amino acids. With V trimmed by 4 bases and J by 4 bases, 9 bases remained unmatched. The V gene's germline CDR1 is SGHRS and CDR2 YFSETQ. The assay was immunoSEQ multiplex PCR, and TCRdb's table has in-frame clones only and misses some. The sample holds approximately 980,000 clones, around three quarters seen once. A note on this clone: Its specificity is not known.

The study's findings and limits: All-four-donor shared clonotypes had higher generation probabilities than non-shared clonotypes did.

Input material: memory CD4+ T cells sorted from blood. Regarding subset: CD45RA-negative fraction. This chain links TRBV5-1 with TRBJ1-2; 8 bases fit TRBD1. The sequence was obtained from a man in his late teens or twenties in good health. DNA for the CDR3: TGCGCCAGCAGCCTTAACGCCGGGACAGGCTATGGCTACACCTTC. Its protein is CASSLNAGTGYGYTF. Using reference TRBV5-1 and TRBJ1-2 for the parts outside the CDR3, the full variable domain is KAGVTQTPRYLIKTRGQQVTLSCSPISGHRSVSWYQQTPGQGLQFLFEYFSETQRNKGNFPGRFSGRQFSNSRSEMNVSTLELGDSALYLCASSLNAGTGYGYTFGSGTRLTVV.